This T cell receptor beta chain was captured in a study of CD8 T cells in ankylosing spondylitis. Study results and limitations: As reported, disease-linked clones showed significant enrichment in matched ankylosing spondylitis synovial fluid. Clones linked with disease were CD8+ and fairly uncommon in the peripheral blood. Prior literature has documented some motif variants in synovial fluid and blood from reactive arthritis.

Using quantitative 5'-RACE with molecular barcodes, the authors made TCR beta libraries. TCRdb ran MiXCR on the 5' RACE reads and lists one entry per CDR3 protein. The sample shows 80,000 to 90,000 distinct CDR3 sequences, around 26% of them seen only once. As for this clonotype: Its antigen remains unknown.

Germline values: CDR1 SGHTA, CDR2 FQGTGA. The CDR3 has 13 amino acids. The ends lost 4 bases at V and 8 bases at J; junction bases unmatched: 5. This chain uses TRBV7-3 with TRBJ2-1; TRBD1 matches at 7 bases. The clonotype comes from a male donor with ankylosing spondylitis or in good health (not recorded which). The sequenced sample was blood, either unsorted or a sorted T cell fraction (not recorded which). This CDR3 reads CASSSRQGDEQFF. The CDR3 nucleotides are TGTGCCAGCAGCTCACGACAGGGCGATGAGCAGTTCTTC.